A single sample gave rise to the 5 T cell receptor beta chains below, sequenced in a study of STAT3 mutations in large granular lymphocyte leukemia. Findings of the study overall: Every T-cell large granular lymphocyte leukemia patient had at least one immunodominant TCR beta clonotype.

Clones were sequenced by immunoSEQ multiplex PCR, and TCRdb holds only the in-frame ones, with some missing. Here the sample spans 40,000 to 50,000 clones, 80% to 90% being singletons. No cognate antigen is known for these TCRs. The sample comprised PBMCs. These receptors were collected from a human donor with T large granular lymphocyte leukemia. Some clones in this sample may be carry-over from other donors' samples.

J is TRBJ1-1 and V is TRBV5-6; 10 nucleotides align to TRBD1. Germline V lookup: CDR1 SGHDT, CDR2 YYEEEE. The V segment lost 3 bases and the J segment 4 bases; nucleotides outside the gene matches: 6. This CDR3 region has 15 residues. The CDR3: CASSYGDRGGTEAFF. The CDR3 bases are TGTGCCAGCAGCTACGGGGACAGGGGTGGCACTGAAGCTTTCTTT.

This chain joins TRBV10-3 and TRBJ2-3; possibly TRBD1 or TRBD2 for D (5 bases each). The V end lost 6 bases, the J end lost 2 bases, and 9 bases lay between the germline ends. Germline CDR1 reads ENHRY; CDR2 reads SYGVKD. The CDR3 consists of 13 residues. CDR3 protein: CAIRLGVTDTQYF. CDR3 nucleotides: TGTGCCATCAGGTTGGGGGTCACAGATACGCAGTATTTT.

The chain uses TRBV7-9 and TRBJ1-1, with D hard to call. The CDR3 consists of 14 residues. Germline V lookup: CDR1 SEHNR, CDR2 FQNEAQ (reference sequence). With 0 bases removed from V and 6 bases from J, the gap between germline ends came to 11 bases. The CDR3 here is CASSLAGSHAEAFF. As DNA, the CDR3 is TGTGCCAGCAGCTTAGCAGGCAGTCATGCTGAAGCTTTCTTT.

This chain connects TRBV11-3 to TRBJ1-6; 7 positions agree with TRBD1. Germline V CDR1 and CDR2: SGHNT, YENEEA. The J segment lost 7 bases and the V segment lost 5 bases, leaving 5 bases of the junction unmatched. This CDR3 is built from 14 residues. CDR3: CASSLGTANSPLHF. Written as DNA, the CDR3 is TGTGCCAGCAGCCTGGGGACAGCCAATTCACCCCTCCACTTT.

V gene TRBV5-4 combines with J gene TRBJ1-2; D ambiguous. V shed 0 bases and J shed 3 bases, with 6 bases lying between them. Germline values: CDR1 SGHNT, CDR2 YYREEE (reference sequence). The CDR3 is 13 residues long. The CDR3 nucleotides are TGTGCCAGCAGCTTGGTAACAGACTATGGCTACACCTTC. It encodes CASSLVTDYGYTF.